These 13 T cell receptor beta chains were sequenced from one sample in a study of T cells in Graves' hyperthyroidism and ophthalmopathy. Researchers amplified the TCR beta CDR3 regions from RNA transcripts. A first-round RT-PCR of the TCR CDR3 used the HTBI primer set. TCRdb redid the calling of the multiplex PCR reads with MiXCR, one entry per CDR3 protein. The data contain around 690,000 distinct CDR3 sequences, 15% to 20% of them singletons. Sequenced sample: blood. The receptor source for this set is a man over 45 with Graves' hyperthyroidism.

CDR3 sequence reads: CASSLVRDSKNIQYF. In nucleotides, the CDR3 is TGTGCCAGCAGCTTAGTCCGGGACAGCAAAAACATTCAGTACTTC. The chain has TRBV7-8 and TRBJ2-4; 7 bases match TRBD1. The CDR3 spans 15 residues. The germline gives CDR1 SGHVS, CDR2 FQNEAQ. Losses at the gene ends were 1 base for V and 3 bases for J; bases not matched to a gene: 3.

This clonotype was counted many times. The rearrangement joins TRBV24-1 to TRBJ1-4; D unresolved. CDR1 and CDR2 from the germline V gene are KGHDR and SFDVKD. V was cut by 4 bases and J by 8 bases, with 4 bases left in between. The CDR3 spans 11 residues. The CDR3 nucleotides are TGTGCCACCAGTGAGGGAGAAAAACTGTTTTTT. It yields the protein CATSEGEKLFF.

As for this clonotype: Being one base from a much bigger clone, this may be a read error. The chain links TRBV7-9 to TRBJ2-3; no clear D gene. Germline V lookup: CDR1 SEHNR, CDR2 FQNEAQ (reference sequence). This CDR3 is built from 13 residues. The CDR3 sequence is CAGSLIVSDTQYF. The CDR3 bases are TGTGCCGGCAGCTTAATCGTCTCAGATACGCAGTATTTT.

The chain employs TRBV30 and TRBJ2-7, with 7 bases fitting TRBD2. V shed 0 bases, J shed 4 bases, and the junction held 9 bases outside the gene matches. CDR3 length equals 15 residues. CDR1 is GTSNPN, CDR2 SVGIG, per germline (reference sequence). CDR3 DNA: TGTGCCTGGAGTGTATGGGGGGGAAATGGGTACGAGCAGTACTTC. It translates to CAWSVWGGNGYEQYF.

This clonotype was seen at least ten times. The rearrangement uses TRBV18 and TRBJ2-7, with 8 positions matching TRBD2. The CDR3 covers 15 residues. The V gene end was trimmed by 2 bases and the J gene end by 7 bases; junction bases not matched to a gene: 10. CDR1 and CDR2 (germline): KGHSH, LQKENI. The CDR3 spells CASSPSGGISWEQYF. CDR3 sequence (DNA): TGTGCCAGCTCACCAAGCGGGGGCATTTCGTGGGAGCAGTACTTC.

This clonotype occurred many times. V and J are TRBV3-1 and TRBJ2-1; D not resolved. The germline gives CDR1 LGHDT, CDR2 YNNKEL (reference sequence). The CDR3 sequence is 12 residues long. Trimming left V 1 base short and J 6 bases short, with 4 bases between. In DNA, the CDR3 is TGTGCCAGCAGCCAAGTGTTCAATGAGCAGTTCTTC. It encodes CASSQVFNEQFF.

The table lists this clonotype with many counts. This rearrangement joins TRBV28 to TRBJ2-5; no firm D call. This CDR3 has 16 residues. Germline V CDR1 and CDR2: MDHEN, SYDVKM. The V end was cut by 3 bases, the J end by 4 bases, with 18 bases between. Here the CDR3 reads CASSFPSDGAGETQYF. CDR3 DNA: TGTGCCAGCAGTTTCCCCTCCGACGGAGCAGGAGAGACCCAGTACTTC.

This clonotype has a count of ten or more. The chain links TRBV20-1 to TRBJ2-7, with TRBD2 identical over 14 bases. In germline, CDR1 is DFQATT, CDR2 SNEGSKA (reference sequence). The junction had 4 bases not matched to a gene; V was cut back by 5 bases and J by 7 bases. CDR3 length equals 13 residues. In DNA, the CDR3 is TGCAGTGCTGGGACTAGCGGGAGTTTAGAGCAGTACTTC. Protein product: CSAGTSGSLEQYF.

This clonotype was recorded at least ten times. The chain carries TRBV28 and TRBJ2-7; D is perhaps TRBD1 (6 bases). Per the germline V gene, CDR1 is MDHEN and CDR2 is SYDVKM. The CDR3 is 14 amino acids. Trimming removed 2 bases from V and 7 bases from J, with 15 bases in between. In DNA, the CDR3 is TGTGCCAGCAGTTTACCCATCAGGGGAATGGAGCAGTACTTC. This sequence encodes CASSLPIRGMEQYF.

In this sample, this clonotype turned up many times. The chain recombines TRBV10-3 with TRBJ2-7; a weak D match, TRBD2 (7 bases). Germline V gene lookup returns CDR1 ENHRY and CDR2 SYGVKD. CDR3 size: 11 residues. V lost 10 bases, J lost 3 bases, and 10 bases lay in between. CDR3 DNA sequence: TGTGCCACGGGGGGCGACTACGAGCAGTACTTC. As protein: CATGGDYEQYF.

This clonotype appeared many times. Relative to the germline gene, one junction end is altered; a read error may explain this. V and J are TRBV27 and TRBJ2-5, with 11 bases aligning to TRBD2. CDR3 length: 15 residues. Germline values: CDR1 MNHEY, CDR2 SMNVEV (reference sequence). This CDR3 reads CASSLGTSGQGTQYF. CDR3 nucleotides: TGTGCCAGCAGTCTCGGGACTAGCGGACAAGGGACCCAGTACTTC.

The table lists this clonotype with many counts. The chain carries TRBV5-1 and TRBJ1-4, with D possibly matching TRBD1 (5 bases). This CDR3 region has 15 residues. The V gene's germline CDR1 is SGHRS and CDR2 YFSETQ. V gave up 1 base and J gave up 2 bases, with 9 bases separating them. The CDR3 protein is CASSLRGGTNEKLFF. In DNA, the CDR3 is TGCGCCAGCAGCTTGAGGGGAGGGACTAATGAAAAACTGTTTTTT.

This sequence joins TRBV6-1 and TRBJ2-3; 8 nucleotides agree with TRBD2. This CDR3 is built from 15 residues. Germline V gene sequence: CDR1 MNHNS, CDR2 SASEGT. Losses at the gene ends were 6 bases for V and 6 bases for J; bases not matched to a gene: 11. CDR3 nucleotide sequence: TGTGCCAGCAGCCTCCGCAGCGGGAGTCCCGATACGCAGTATTTT. This sequence encodes CASSLRSGSPDTQYF.